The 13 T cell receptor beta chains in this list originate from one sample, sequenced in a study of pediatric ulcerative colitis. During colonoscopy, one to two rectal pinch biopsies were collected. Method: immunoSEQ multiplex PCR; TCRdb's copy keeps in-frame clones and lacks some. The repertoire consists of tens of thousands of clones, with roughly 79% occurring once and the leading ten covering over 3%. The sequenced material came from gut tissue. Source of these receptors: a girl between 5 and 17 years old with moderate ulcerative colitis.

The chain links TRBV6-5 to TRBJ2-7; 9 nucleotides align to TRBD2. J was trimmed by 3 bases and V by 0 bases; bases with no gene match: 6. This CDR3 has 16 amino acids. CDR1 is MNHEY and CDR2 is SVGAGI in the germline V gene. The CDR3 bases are TGTGCCAGCAGTTACTCGAATCCTAGCGGGGACTACGAGCAGTACTTC. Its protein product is CASSYSNPSGDYEQYF.

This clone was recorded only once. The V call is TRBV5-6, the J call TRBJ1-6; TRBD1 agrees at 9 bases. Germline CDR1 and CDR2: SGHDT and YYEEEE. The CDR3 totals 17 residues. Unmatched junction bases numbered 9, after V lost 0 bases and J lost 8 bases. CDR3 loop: CASSLGQGGVGYSPLHF. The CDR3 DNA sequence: TGTGCCAGCAGCTTGGGACAGGGGGGGGTAGGTTATTCACCCCTCCACTTT. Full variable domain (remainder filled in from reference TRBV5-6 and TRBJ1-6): DAGVTQSPTHLIKTRGQQVTLRCSPKSGHDTVSWYQQALGQGPQFIFQYYEEEERQRGNFPDRFSGHQFPNYSSELNVNALLLGDSALYLCASSLGQGGVGYSPLHFGNGTRLTVT.

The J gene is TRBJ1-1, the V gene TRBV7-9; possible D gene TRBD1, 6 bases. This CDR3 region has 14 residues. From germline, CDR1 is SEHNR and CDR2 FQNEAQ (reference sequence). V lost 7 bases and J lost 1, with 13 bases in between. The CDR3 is CASTGRGPNTEAFF. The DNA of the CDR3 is TGTGCCAGCACTGGCCGGGGGCCGAACACTGAAGCTTTCTTT.

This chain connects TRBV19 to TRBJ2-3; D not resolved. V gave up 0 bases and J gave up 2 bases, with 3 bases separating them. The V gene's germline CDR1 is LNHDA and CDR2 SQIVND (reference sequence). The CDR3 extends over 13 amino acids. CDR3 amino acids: CASSIETTDTQYF. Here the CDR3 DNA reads TGTGCCAGTAGTATAGAGACCACAGATACGCAGTATTTT.

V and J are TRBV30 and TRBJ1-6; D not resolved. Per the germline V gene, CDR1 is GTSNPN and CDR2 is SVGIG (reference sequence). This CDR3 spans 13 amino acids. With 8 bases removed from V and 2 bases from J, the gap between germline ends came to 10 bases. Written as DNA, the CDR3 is TGTGCCCTGACTGCGACCTATAATTCACCCCTCCACTTT. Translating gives CALTATYNSPLHF.

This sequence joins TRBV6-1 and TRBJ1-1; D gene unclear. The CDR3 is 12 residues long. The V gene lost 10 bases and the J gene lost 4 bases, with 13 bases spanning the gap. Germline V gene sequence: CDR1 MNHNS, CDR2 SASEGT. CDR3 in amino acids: CATSGLGTEAFF. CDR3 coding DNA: TGTGCCACCTCTGGCCTCGGCACTGAAGCTTTCTTT.

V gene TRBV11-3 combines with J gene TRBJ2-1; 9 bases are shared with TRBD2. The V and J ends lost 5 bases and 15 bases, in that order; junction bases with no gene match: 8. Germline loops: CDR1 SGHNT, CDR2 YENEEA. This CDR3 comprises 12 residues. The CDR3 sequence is CASSALAGPSFF. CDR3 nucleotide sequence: TGTGCCAGCAGCGCGCTAGCGGGACCGTCGTTCTTC.

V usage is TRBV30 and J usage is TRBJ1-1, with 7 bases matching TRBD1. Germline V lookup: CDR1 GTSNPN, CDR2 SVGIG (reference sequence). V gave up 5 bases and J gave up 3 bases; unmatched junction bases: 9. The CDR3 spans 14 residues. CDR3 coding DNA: TGTGCCTGGGGACAGGTCGCTAGGGACACTGAAGCTTTCTTT. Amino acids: CAWGQVARDTEAFF.

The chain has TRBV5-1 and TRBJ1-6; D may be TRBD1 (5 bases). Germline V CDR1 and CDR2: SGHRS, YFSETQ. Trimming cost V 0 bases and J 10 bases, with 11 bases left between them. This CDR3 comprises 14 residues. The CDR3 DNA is TGCGCCAGCAGCTTGGGGGGCCCCGGATCACCCCTCCACTTT. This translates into CASSLGGPGSPLHF.

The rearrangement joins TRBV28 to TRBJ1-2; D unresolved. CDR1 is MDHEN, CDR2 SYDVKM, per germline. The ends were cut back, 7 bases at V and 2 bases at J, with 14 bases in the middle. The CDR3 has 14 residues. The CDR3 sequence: CASTASPLNYGYTF. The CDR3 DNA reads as TGTGCCAGCACAGCCTCTCCTCTGAACTATGGCTACACCTTC.

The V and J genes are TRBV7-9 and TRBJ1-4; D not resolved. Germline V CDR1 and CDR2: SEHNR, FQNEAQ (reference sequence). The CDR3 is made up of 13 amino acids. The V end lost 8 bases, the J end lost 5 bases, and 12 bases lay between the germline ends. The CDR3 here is CASGSRMNEKLFF. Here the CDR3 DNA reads TGTGCCAGCGGTAGCCGAATGAATGAAAAACTGTTTTTT.

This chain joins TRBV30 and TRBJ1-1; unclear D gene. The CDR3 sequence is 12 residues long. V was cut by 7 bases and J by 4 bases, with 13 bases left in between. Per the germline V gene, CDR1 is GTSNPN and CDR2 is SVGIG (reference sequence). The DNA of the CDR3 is TGTGCCTCCCATCTCCGGGGCACTGAAGCTTTCTTT. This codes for CASHLRGTEAFF.

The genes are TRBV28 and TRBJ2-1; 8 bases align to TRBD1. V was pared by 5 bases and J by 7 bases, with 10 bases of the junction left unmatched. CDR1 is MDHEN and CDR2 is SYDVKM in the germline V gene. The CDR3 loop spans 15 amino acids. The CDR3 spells CASSPPGGQGNEQFF. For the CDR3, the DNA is TGTGCCAGCAGTCCCCCAGGGGGCCAGGGAAATGAGCAGTTCTTC.